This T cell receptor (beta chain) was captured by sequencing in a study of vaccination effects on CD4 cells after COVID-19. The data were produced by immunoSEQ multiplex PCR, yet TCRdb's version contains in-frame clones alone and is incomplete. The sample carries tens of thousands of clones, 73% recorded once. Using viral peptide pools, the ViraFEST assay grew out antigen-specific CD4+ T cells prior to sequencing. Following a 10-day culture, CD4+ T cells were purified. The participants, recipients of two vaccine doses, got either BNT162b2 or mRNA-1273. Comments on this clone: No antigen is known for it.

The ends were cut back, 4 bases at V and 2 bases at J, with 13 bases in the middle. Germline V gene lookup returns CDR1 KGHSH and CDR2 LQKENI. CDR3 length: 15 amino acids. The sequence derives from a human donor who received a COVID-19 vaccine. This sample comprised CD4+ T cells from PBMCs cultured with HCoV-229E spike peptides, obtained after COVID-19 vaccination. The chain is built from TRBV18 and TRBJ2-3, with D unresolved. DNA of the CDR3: TGTGCCAGCTCACAAGCCGGGTTCTTCACAGATACGCAGTATTTT. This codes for CASSQAGFFTDTQYF.